Below, 19 T cell receptor beta chains from the same sample are listed, as sequenced in a study of blood T cells in healthy people across ages (dated by TCRdb to 2013 to 2016). The library was generated by 5' RACE. These reads were obtained on an Illumina HiSeq 2500. A second PCR of roughly 6 to 11 cycles was performed with a sample-barcoded 5' primer and a J-beta primer mix. TCRdb handled the public reads itself, with Q25 trimming in fastp and clone calling in MiXCR, and kept productive beta chains. Rows with one shared CDR3 protein collapse into an entry with the most common genes and DNA. The sample includes roughly 720,000 distinct CDR3 sequences, with approximately 55% observed a single time. The top ten constitute roughly 37% of the sample. Material for sequencing was blood. The receptors here all came from an elderly man in good health.

The chain employs TRBV5-1 and TRBJ1-2; D ambiguous. V lost 0 bases to trimming and J lost 7 bases, with 10 bases between them. Germline loops: CDR1 SGHRS, CDR2 YFSETQ. The CDR3 is 13 amino acids. For the CDR3, the DNA is TGCGCCAGCAGCTTGGAGACACGTGGTGGCTACACCTTC. Amino acids: CASSLETRGGYTF.

This chain joins TRBV7-2 and TRBJ1-5; 7 positions match TRBD1. V lost 6 bases and J lost 9; bases outside the gene matches: 14. Germline lookup yields CDR1 SGHTA and CDR2 FQGNSA. There are 15 residues in the CDR3. CDR3 sequence (DNA): TGTGCCAGCAGTCAACGGGGACAGCTTTTTGGGCCCCAGCATTTT. Protein sequence: CASSQRGQLFGPQHF. The entire variable domain, with the rest obtained from reference TRBV7-2 and TRBJ1-5, is as follows: GAGVSQSPSNKVTEKGKDVELRCDPISGHTALYWYRQSLGQGLEFLIYFQGNSAPDKSGLPSDRFSAERTGGSVSTLTIQRTQQEDSAVYLCASSQRGQLFGPQHFGDGTRLSIL.

The gene calls are TRBV28 and TRBJ2-5; either TRBD1 or TRBD2 may fit D (5 bases each). The length of the CDR3 is 16 residues. CDR1 is MDHEN and CDR2 is SYDVKM in the germline V gene. V was pared by 8 bases and J by 1 base, with 20 bases between. The DNA for the CDR3 is TGTGCCAGCCGGACTTCAAGGTGGGGGACCCAAGAGACCCAGTACTTC. Translation: CASRTSRWGTQETQYF.

This clonotype was counted between two and nine times. The V gene is TRBV7-9, the J gene TRBJ2-6; 8 bases match TRBD2. The CDR3 loop spans 17 amino acids. The V gene end was trimmed by 3 bases and the J gene end by 0 bases; junction bases not matched to a gene: 4. The germline CDR1 and CDR2 sequences are SEHNR and FQNEAQ (reference sequence). CDR3 in DNA: TGTGCCAGCAGCTTTTCGGGAGGGAACTCTGGGGCCAACGTCCTGACTTTC. As protein: CASSFSGGNSGANVLTF. Using reference TRBV7-9 and TRBJ2-6 for the parts outside the CDR3, the full variable domain is DTGVSQNPRHKITKRGQNVTFRCDPISEHNRLYWYRQTLGQGPEFLTYFQNEAQLEKSRLLSDRFSAERPKGSFSTLEIQRTEQGDSAMYLCASSFSGGNSGANVLTFGAGSRLTVL.

This clonotype was observed a handful of times. The chain links TRBV6-1 to TRBJ2-2; D is unclear. CDR3 length equals 12 residues. Trimming cost V 6 bases and J 7 bases, with 9 bases left between them. Germline CDR1 is MNHNS and CDR2 is SASEGT. CDR3 bases: TGTGCCAGCAGGAACACACTCGGGGAGCTGTTTTTT. It specifies CASRNTLGELFF.

This chain uses TRBV14 with TRBJ2-2, with TRBD2 identical over 8 bases. This CDR3 is 14 amino acids long. The ends lost 5 bases at V and 6 bases at J; junction bases unmatched: 5. The germline V gene has CDR1 SGHDN and CDR2 FVKESK. CDR3: CASSKVREAGELFF. The CDR3 bases are TGTGCCAGCAGCAAGGTGCGGGAGGCCGGGGAGCTGTTTTTT.

The rearrangement joins TRBV9 to TRBJ2-7; 7 nucleotides agree with TRBD2. V shed 0 bases, J shed 7 bases, and the junction held 10 bases outside the gene matches. This CDR3 has 15 amino acids. CDR1 is SGDLS and CDR2 is YYNGEE in the germline V gene. The CDR3 DNA follows: TGTGCCAGCAGCGTAGGGGGGAGGGCCGGGAATGAGCAGTACTTC. Its protein is CASSVGGRAGNEQYF.

The rearrangement uses TRBV27 and TRBJ1-5, with D tentatively TRBD1 (5 bases). The length of the CDR3 is 17 residues. V shed 2 bases and J shed 1 base, with 15 bases lying between them. CDR1 and CDR2 (germline): MNHEY, SMNVEV (reference sequence). CDR3 in amino acids: CASSLKQGHSSNQPQHF. The CDR3 DNA sequence: TGTGCCAGCAGTTTAAAGCAGGGCCACTCAAGCAATCAGCCCCAGCATTTT.

This chain links TRBV20-1 with TRBJ1-2; D is uncertain. CDR1 DFQATT and CDR2 SNEGSKA come from the germline V gene (reference sequence). The CDR3 contains 13 residues. Trimming removed 3 bases at V and 6 bases at J, with 14 bases between. The chain's CDR3 is CSARFSREDGYTF. In nucleotides, the CDR3 is TGCAGTGCTAGGTTCTCCAGAGAGGATGGCTACACCTTC.

This clonotype was observed a handful of times. The rearrangement joins TRBV6-6 to TRBJ1-4; D call uncertain. The germline V gene encodes CDR1 MNHNY and CDR2 SVGAGI (reference sequence). Trimming pared 5 bases from V and 5 bases from J, leaving 12 bases between. The CDR3 consists of 14 residues. CDR3 bases: TGTGCCAGCAGTCCCAGAGTTCAGAATGAAAAACTGTTTTTT. Its protein product is CASSPRVQNEKLFF.

This clonotype was observed a few times. J is TRBJ2-5 and V is TRBV29-1, with D possibly matching TRBD2 (5 bases). Germline CDR1 reads SQVTM; CDR2 reads ANQGSEA. V was clipped by 2 bases and J by 5 bases, with 6 bases between them. The CDR3 is 11 amino acids. The DNA for the CDR3 is TGCAGCGTTGAAAAGCGGGAGACCCAGTACTTC. This sequence encodes CSVEKRETQYF.

There are a few counts of this clonotype. This chain links TRBV18 with TRBJ2-6; no clear D. V was pared by 2 bases and J by 0 bases, with 11 bases between. From germline, CDR1 is KGHSH and CDR2 LQKENI. This CDR3 spans 17 amino acids. The chain's CDR3 is CASSPANSISGANVLTF. CDR3 DNA: TGTGCCAGCTCACCAGCGAACAGCATCTCTGGGGCCAACGTCCTGACTTTC. Complete variable domain (other parts from reference TRBV18 and TRBJ2-6): NAGVMQNPRHLVRRRGQEARLRCSPMKGHSHVYWYRQLPEEGLKFMVYLQKENIIDESGMPKERFSAEFPKEGPSILRIQQVVRGDSAAYFCASSPANSISGANVLTFGAGSRLTVL.

The chain's CDR3 is CSARGVQGSGTKNIQYF. CDR3 in DNA: TGCAGTGCTAGGGGAGTACAGGGGTCGGGAACCAAAAACATTCAGTACTTC. The chain couples TRBV20-1 to TRBJ2-4; the match to TRBD1 covers 7 bases. Trimming removed 3 bases from V and 2 bases from J; junction bases left unmatched: 13. This CDR3 is 17 amino acids long. Germline values: CDR1 DFQATT, CDR2 SNEGSKA (reference sequence).

J is TRBJ2-3 and V is TRBV29-1; 14 nucleotides line up with TRBD2. Germline V gene lookup returns CDR1 SQVTM and CDR2 ANQGSEA. The trim removed 5 bases at V and 0 bases at J, leaving 10 bases unmatched. This CDR3 spans 18 amino acids. The CDR3 sequence is CSVMGLAGDRVSTDTQYF. For the CDR3, the DNA is TGCAGCGTTATGGGACTAGCGGGAGATAGGGTGAGCACAGATACGCAGTATTTT.

A single count supports this clonotype. V is TRBV27 and J is TRBJ2-7; possible D gene TRBD2, 6 bases. From germline, CDR1 is MNHEY and CDR2 SMNVEV (reference sequence). The V end lost 5 bases, the J end lost 1 base, and 12 bases lay between the germline ends. The length of the CDR3 is 14 residues. DNA of the CDR3: TGTGCCAGCAGTCGGCGGGACCCATCCTACGAGCAGTACTTC. Translated, it gives CASSRRDPSYEQYF.

This clonotype came up once. This chain links TRBV12-3 or TRBV12-4 with TRBJ1-5; 9 positions agree with TRBD1. The CDR3 has 14 residues. V lost 5 bases and J lost 6; bases outside the gene matches: 5. CDR3 coding DNA: TGTGCCAGCAGTGACAGGGGGTTCGGTCAGCCCCAGCATTTT. Residues: CASSDRGFGQPQHF.

This chain connects TRBV5-1 to TRBJ2-1, with a tentative D call TRBD2 (6 bases). The CDR3 contains 16 residues. CDR1 SGHRS and CDR2 YFSETQ come from the germline V gene. Trimming pared 4 bases from V and 5 bases from J, leaving 19 bases between. CDR3 DNA: TGCGCCAGCAGCCCCCGGGGTAGCGGAGGGAACAATGAGCAGTTCTTC. Translation gives CASSPRGSGGNNEQFF.

The chain employs TRBV4-2 and TRBJ2-3; D gene ambiguous. The germline V gene encodes CDR1 LGHNA and CDR2 YNFKEQ. The CDR3 consists of 14 residues. V was clipped by 0 bases and J by 6 bases, with 10 bases between them. In DNA, the CDR3 is TGTGCCAGCAGCCAAGATCGCTCCCAGGATACGCAGTATTTT. It translates to CASSQDRSQDTQYF.

Points on this clonotype: One end of the junction is discordant with germline, which a read error may explain. The chain employs TRBV4-1 and TRBJ2-1; tentatively, D is TRBD1 (5 bases). Germline loops: CDR1 MGHRA, CDR2 YSYEKL. The CDR3 is 12 amino acids. The CDR3 here is CASSPRVNGQFF. CDR3 nucleotides: TGCGCCAGCAGCCCCAGGGTCAATGGGCAGTTCTTC.